This T cell receptor beta chain was profiled in a study of CXCR3-negative and CXCR3-positive naive CD8 T cells. For the study at large: Per-library TRB read counts averaged about 1.5 +/- 0.3 million, adding up to 130 million to 150 million in total.

Germline assignment: CDR1 SGHDN and CDR2 FVKESK. CDR3 size: 16 residues. The authors made the TRB cDNA libraries by 5' RACE using UMI labels. TCRdb reanalyzed the 5' RACE reads and collapses them to one entry per CDR3 protein, without DNA. The sample totals over 70,000 distinct CDR3 sequences. The receptor was derived from a human donor in good health. Some clones in this sample may be carry-over from other donors' samples. V gene TRBV14 combines with J gene TRBJ1-1. The source material was naive CXCR3- CD8+ T cells from blood. Regarding subset: CD45RO-CCR7+CD27+CD95- naive CD8+ T cells lacking CXCR3 (TNR3-). This chain's CDR3 is CASSQVFTRTEAEAFF. Supplemented by reference TRBV14 and TRBJ1-1, the full variable domain reads EAGVTQFPSHSVIEKGQTVTLRCDPISGHDNLYWYRRVMGKEIKFLLHFVKESKQDESGMPNNRFLAERTGGTYSTLKVQPAELEDSGVYFCASSQVFTRTEAEAFFGQGTRLTVV.